The 9 T cell receptor beta chains reported below all come from one sample, sequenced in a study of T cells after yellow fever vaccination. MiXCR was run by TCRdb on the 5' RACE reads, yielding one entry per CDR3 protein. Of 450,000 to 550,000 distinct CDR3 sequences in the sample, around 21% were seen once. The source material was PBMCs, sampled 15 days after the yellow fever booster vaccination. The receptors come from a man under 40 who received the YFV17D yellow fever vaccine.

This clonotype showed up just a few times. The CDR3: CASRPTANTEAFF. In DNA, the CDR3 is TGCGCCAGCAGGCCTACAGCGAACACTGAAGCTTTCTTT. The rearrangement uses TRBV10-1 and TRBJ1-1, with unresolved D. This CDR3 region has 13 residues. Germline V CDR1 and CDR2: WNHNN, SYGVQD (reference sequence). V lost 6 bases, J lost 1 base, and 9 bases lay in between.

V and J are TRBV7-2 and TRBJ2-3, with TRBD1 as a possible D gene (6 bases). V was clipped by 4 bases and J by 5 bases, with 19 bases between them. This CDR3 region has 16 residues. Per germline, CDR1 SGHTA and CDR2 FQGNSA. The CDR3 DNA follows: TGTGCCAGCAGCTCGTTGACAGGTTTAATGGTAGATACGCAGTATTTT. Translated, it gives CASSSLTGLMVDTQYF.

The J gene is TRBJ2-1, the V gene TRBV20-1; D might be TRBD2 (5 bases). The ends were cut back, 1 base at V and 3 bases at J, with 13 bases in the middle. Germline-derived CDR1 and CDR2 are DFQATT and SNEGSKA (reference sequence). This CDR3 spans 15 amino acids. The CDR3 sequence is CSARASSLYYNEQFF. For the CDR3, the DNA is TGCAGTGCTAGAGCCTCTAGCCTATACTACAATGAGCAGTTCTTC.

In its sample, this clonotype was seen a few times. The J gene is TRBJ2-5, the V gene TRBV25-1, with TRBD2 identical over 12 bases. Germline loops: CDR1 MGHDK, CDR2 SYGVNS. The V and J ends lost 8 bases and 5 bases, in that order; junction bases with no gene match: 12. The CDR3 spans 16 residues. CDR3 region: CASGRLAGGPGETQYF. CDR3 nucleotide sequence: TGTGCCAGCGGGCGCCTAGCGGGAGGGCCAGGGGAGACCCAGTACTTC.

This chain connects TRBV20-1 to TRBJ2-6; D is ambiguous. The ends were cut back, 0 bases at V and 0 bases at J, with 6 bases in the middle. CDR3 size: 15 residues. From germline, CDR1 is DFQATT and CDR2 SNEGSKA (reference sequence). The CDR3 DNA is TGCAGTGCTAGAGATGGGCGCTCTGGGGCCAACGTCCTGACTTTC. Encoded protein: CSARDGRSGANVLTF.

In its sample, this clonotype was seen a few times. The V and J genes are TRBV12-3 or TRBV12-4 and TRBJ2-5; perhaps TRBD2 as D (5 bases). The CDR3 totals 17 residues. Trimming left V 0 bases short and J 2 bases short, with 16 bases between. The CDR3 region is CASSLAHRRGKQETQYF. The CDR3 nucleotides read TGTGCCAGCAGTTTAGCGCACCGACGAGGGAAACAAGAGACCCAGTACTTC.

This clonotype was recorded a few times. The rearrangement uses TRBV20-1 and TRBJ2-7; tentative D call: TRBD1 (6 bases). Germline CDR1 and CDR2: DFQATT and SNEGSKA (reference sequence). This CDR3 is 13 amino acids long. V gave up 5 bases and J gave up 1 base, with 12 bases separating them. CDR3 amino acids: CSAYRDISYEQYF. The CDR3 bases are TGCAGTGCTTACCGGGACATATCCTACGAGCAGTACTTC.

The CDR3 DNA is TGTGCCAGCAGAACACCGTCAGATACGCAGTATTTT. Residues: CASRTPSDTQYF. The chain combines TRBV6-5 with TRBJ2-3; D is undetermined. Germline lookup yields CDR1 MNHEY and CDR2 SVGAGI. The V end was cut by 6 bases, the J end by 4 bases, with 8 bases between. This CDR3 is 12 amino acids long.

The V and J genes are TRBV19 and TRBJ2-1; 9 bases fit TRBD2. Unmatched junction bases numbered 8, after V lost 4 bases and J lost 7 bases. The CDR3 consists of 15 residues. The germline V gene encodes CDR1 LNHDA and CDR2 SQIVND (reference sequence). The CDR3 DNA sequence: TGTGCCAGTAGTACGTTAGCGGGAGCGGGAAATGAGCAGTTCTTC. This codes for CASSTLAGAGNEQFF.